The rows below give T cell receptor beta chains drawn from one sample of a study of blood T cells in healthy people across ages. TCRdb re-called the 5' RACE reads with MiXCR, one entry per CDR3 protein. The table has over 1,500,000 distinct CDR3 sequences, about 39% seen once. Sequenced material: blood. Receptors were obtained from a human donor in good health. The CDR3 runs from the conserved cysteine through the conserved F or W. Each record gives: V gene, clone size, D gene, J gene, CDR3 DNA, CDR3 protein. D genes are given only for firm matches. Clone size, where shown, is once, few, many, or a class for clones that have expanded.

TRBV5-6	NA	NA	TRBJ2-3	TGTGCCAGCATCGTACTGGGACCCAACACAGATACGCAGTATTTT	CASIVLGPNTDTQYF
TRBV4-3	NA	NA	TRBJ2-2	TGCGCCAGCAGCCAAGATCGGGCAGCTAGCACCGGGGAGCTGTTTTTT	CASSQDRAASTGELFF
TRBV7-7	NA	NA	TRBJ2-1	TGTGCCAGCAGCTTAGCGATAGGCTACAATGAGCAGTTCTTC	CASSLAIGYNEQFF
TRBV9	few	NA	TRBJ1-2	TGTGCCAGCAGCGTAGGGGGACATAACTATGGCTACACCTTC	CASSVGGHNYGYTF
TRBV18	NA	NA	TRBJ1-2	TGTGCCAGCTCTCAGGGTAATTCAGTGAACAACACCTTC	CASSQGNSVNNTF
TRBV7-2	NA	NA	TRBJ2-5	TGTGCCAGCAGCATCTTCGGTGACTCGGAGACCCAGTACTTC	CASSIFGDSETQYF
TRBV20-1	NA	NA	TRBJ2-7	TGCAGTGTTTCACGATGGGGGTATGAATCCTACGAGCAGTACTTC	CSVSRWGYESYEQYF
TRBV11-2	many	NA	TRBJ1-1	TGTGCCAGCAGCTTAACAGTAAGGGGCGACACTGAAGCTTTCTTT	CASSLTVRGDTEAFF
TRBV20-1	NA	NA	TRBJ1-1	TGCAGTGCTAGAATGGACGGGAACACTGAAGCTTTCTTT	CSARMDGNTEAFF
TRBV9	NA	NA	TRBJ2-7	TGTGCCAGCAGCGCGGGACCGAACAGAGCCTACGAGCAGTACTTC	CASSAGPNRAYEQYF
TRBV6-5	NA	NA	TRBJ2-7	TGTGCCAGTGCCCCCATGGATAGTAGCTACGAGCAGTACTTC	CASAPMDSSYEQYF
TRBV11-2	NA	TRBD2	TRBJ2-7	TGTGCCAGCAGCCTCTCCGGGACTAGCGGGGGGGCTAGCGAGCAGTACTTC	CASSLSGTSGGASEQYF
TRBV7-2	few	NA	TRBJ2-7	TGTGCCAGCAGGTCAAACCCACAGGGATCCTACGAGCAGTACTTC	CASRSNPQGSYEQYF
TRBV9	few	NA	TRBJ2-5	TGTGCCAGCAGCGTAGAGGCAACCCAAGAGACCCAGTACTTC	CASSVEATQETQYF
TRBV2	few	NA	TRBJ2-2	TGTGCCAGCAAGCGGGCCGGGGAGCTGTTTTTT	CASKRAGELFF
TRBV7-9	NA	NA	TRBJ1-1	TGTGTCAGCAGCCCTCCAGGGATAGTCACTGAAGCTTTCTTT	CVSSPPGIVTEAFF
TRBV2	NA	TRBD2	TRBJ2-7	TGTGCCAGCAAAAGCGGGGGGGCATCCTACAATGAGCAGGTCTTC	CASKSGGASYNEQVF
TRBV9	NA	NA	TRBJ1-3	TGTGCCAGCAGCGTAGAAGCCCACTCTGGAAACACCATATATTTT	CASSVEAHSGNTIYF
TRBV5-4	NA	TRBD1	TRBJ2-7	TGTGCCAGCAGCTTGGCCGGGGACAGGAGGTACGAGCAGTACTTC	CASSLAGDRRYEQYF
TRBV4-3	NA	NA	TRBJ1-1	TGCGCCAGCAGCCGCGAAGTCAACTGGTGGGCGGACACTGAAGCTTTCTTT	CASSREVNWWADTEAFF
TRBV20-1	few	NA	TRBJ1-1	TGCAGTGCTAGAGATCGTCGAAGGGGCGAGGACTCAGCTTTCTTT	CSARDRRRGEDSAFF
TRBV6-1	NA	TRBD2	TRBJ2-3	TGTGCCACAGGGAGGACTAGCGGGGCAGATACGCAGTATTTT	CATGRTSGADTQYF
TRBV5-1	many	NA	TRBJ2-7	TGCGCCAGCAGCTTGGGCGGGGAGCCCTACGAGCAGTACTTC	CASSLGGEPYEQYF
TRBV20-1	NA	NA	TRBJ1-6	TGCAGTGCTAGTGACGAACAGGCGGGGAATTCACCCCTCCACTTT	CSASDEQAGNSPLHF
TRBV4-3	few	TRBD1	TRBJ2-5	TGCGCCAGCAGCCAAGAGACAGGGAGTCTCCAAGAGACCCAGTACTTC	CASSQETGSLQETQYF
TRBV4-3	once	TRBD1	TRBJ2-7	TGCGCCAGCAGCCAAGATAGGGGACAGGGGGGCGACGAGCAGTACTTC	CASSQDRGQGGDEQYF
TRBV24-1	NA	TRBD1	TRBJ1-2	TGTGCCACCAGTGATTCCGCTAAACAGGGGGCGTTTTATGGCTACACCTTC	CATSDSAKQGAFYGYTF
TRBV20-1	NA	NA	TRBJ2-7	TGCAGTGCCCGTGGGGCGGTGACCTACGAGCAGTACTTC	CSARGAVTYEQYF
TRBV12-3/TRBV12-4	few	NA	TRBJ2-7	TGTGCCAGCAGTTTCCCTTCGGGCGAGCAGTACTTC	CASSFPSGEQYF
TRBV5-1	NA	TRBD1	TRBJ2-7	TGCGCCAGCAGCGCTCCCGGGACAGTGTCCTACGAGCAGTACTTC	CASSAPGTVSYEQYF
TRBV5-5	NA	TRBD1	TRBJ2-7	TGTGCCAGCAGCCGAACGGGACAGGGGGCCTACGAGCAGTACTTC	CASSRTGQGAYEQYF